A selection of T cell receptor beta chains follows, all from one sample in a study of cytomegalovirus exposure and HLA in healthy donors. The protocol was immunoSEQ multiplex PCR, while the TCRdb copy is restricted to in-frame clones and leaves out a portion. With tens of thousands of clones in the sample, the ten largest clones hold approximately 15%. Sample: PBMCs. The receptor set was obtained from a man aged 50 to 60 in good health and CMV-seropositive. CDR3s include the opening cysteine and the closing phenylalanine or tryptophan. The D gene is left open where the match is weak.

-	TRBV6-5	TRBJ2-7	TGTGCCAGCAGTTACCCGACTAGGGACGAGCAGTACTTC	CASSYPTRDEQYF
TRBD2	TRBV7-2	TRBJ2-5	TGTGCCAGCAGCCGACAGAGACTAGCGGGGGAGACCCAGTACTTC	CASSRQRLAGETQYF
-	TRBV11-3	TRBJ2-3	TGTGCCAGCAGCTTCTCGCGGAACACAGATACGCAGTATTTT	CASSFSRNTDTQYF
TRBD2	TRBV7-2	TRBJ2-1	TGTGCCAGCAGCTTAGCCAGCGGGAGCAATGAGCAGTTCTTC	CASSLASGSNEQFF
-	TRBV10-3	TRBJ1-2	TGTGCCATCAATAGCCAGGGAATGCCCGGCTACACCTTC	CAINSQGMPGYTF
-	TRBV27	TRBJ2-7	TGTGCCAGCAGTTCCCCGCAGGGGGGCTCCTACGAGCAGTACTTC	CASSSPQGGSYEQYF
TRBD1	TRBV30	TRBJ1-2	TGTGCCTGGAGCGCAGGGGGGCTTGGCTACACCTTC	CAWSAGGLGYTF
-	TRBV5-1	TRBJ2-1	TGCGCCAGCACCTTGGGCCTCAGCTCCTACAATGAGCAGTTCTTC	CASTLGLSSYNEQFF
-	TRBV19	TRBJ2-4	TGTGCCAGTAGTATCTATGACATTCAGTACTTC	CASSIYDIQYF
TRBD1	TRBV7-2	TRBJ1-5	TGTGCCAGCAGCGCCCGACAGGGGAATCAGCCCCAGCATTTT	CASSARQGNQPQHF
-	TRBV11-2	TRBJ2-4	TGTGCCAGCAGCATTGACAGCCCGAACATTCAGTACTTC	CASSIDSPNIQYF
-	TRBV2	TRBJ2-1	TGTGCCAGCAGGAGGGAGGAATACAATGAGCAGTTCTTC	CASRREEYNEQFF
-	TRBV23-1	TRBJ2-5	TGCGCCAGCAAGACGGCGGCGCGGACACAAGAGACCCAGTACTTC	CASKTAARTQETQYF
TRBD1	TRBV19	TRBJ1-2	TGTGCCAGTACCCTGACAGGGGCCTATGGCTACACCTTC	CASTLTGAYGYTF